What follows are 14 T cell receptor beta chains derived from one specimen sequenced in a study of neurological immune-mediated disorders. Each CDR3 protein is one row after TCRdb ran MiXCR on the 5' RACE reads. The data hold about 120,000 distinct CDR3 sequences, with roughly 3.2% observed a single time. The sample comprised PBMCs. Receptors were obtained from a woman younger than 45 with multiple sclerosis.

This clonotype occurred many times. The V gene is TRBV12-3 or TRBV12-4, the J gene TRBJ2-1; 11 nucleotides agree with TRBD2. The ends lost 3 bases at V and 6 bases at J; junction bases unmatched: 4. There are 15 residues in the CDR3. The CDR3 is CASSFLLAGVNEQFF. The CDR3 DNA sequence: TGTGCCAGCAGTTTCTTACTAGCGGGAGTCAATGAGCAGTTCTTC.

This clonotype was observed a few times. The chain has TRBV6-5 and TRBJ1-2; TRBD1 matches 9 bases. V lost 0 bases and J lost 4; bases outside the gene matches: 9. Germline assignment: CDR1 MNHEY and CDR2 SVGAGI. CDR3 size: 17 residues. The CDR3 DNA reads as TGTGCCAGCAGTTACTCGAAGTTCGGACAGGGGACCTATGGCTACACCTTC. Amino acid sequence: CASSYSKFGQGTYGYTF.

This clonotype came up many times. V usage is TRBV4-1 and J usage is TRBJ2-2; no clear D. Germline lookup yields CDR1 MGHRA and CDR2 YSYEKL. The V gene lost 10 bases and the J gene lost 6 bases, with 9 bases spanning the gap. This CDR3 has 11 residues. The CDR3 here is CATAWAGELFF. CDR3 nucleotide sequence: TGCGCCACCGCTTGGGCCGGGGAGCTGTTTTTT.

This clonotype has ten or more counts. The chain uses TRBV10-3 and TRBJ1-6; TRBD1 matches at 11 bases. Trimming took 11 bases from V and 10 from J; bases not matched to a gene: 16. Germline-derived CDR1 and CDR2 are ENHRY and SYGVKD. The CDR3 is 16 amino acids. This CDR3 is CASRTGGARVDSPLHF. For the CDR3, the DNA is TGTGCCTCGAGGACAGGGGGCGCGCGGGTGGACTCACCCCTCCACTTT.

This clonotype came up many times. The J gene is TRBJ2-5, the V gene TRBV12-3 or TRBV12-4; tentative D call: TRBD2 (6 bases). The CDR3 loop spans 15 amino acids. V lost 3 bases and J lost 1, with 12 bases in between. The CDR3 sequence: CASSLQRDFQETQYF. The CDR3 coding sequence is TGTGCCAGCAGTTTGCAACGGGACTTCCAAGAGACCCAGTACTTC.

Ten or more counts support this clonotype. The chain links TRBV15 to TRBJ2-1, with D perhaps given as TRBD1 or TRBD2 (6 bases each). Trimming took 1 base from V and 7 from J, leaving 14 bases between them. CDR3 length: 15 amino acids. Germline assignment: CDR1 LNHNV and CDR2 YYDKDF (reference sequence). The CDR3 nucleotides read TGTGCCACCAGCAGAGCGGTTGGGGGGCCGAATGAGCAGTTCTTC. Encoded protein: CATSRAVGGPNEQFF.

This clonotype came up many times. The V and J genes are TRBV20-1 and TRBJ2-7, with 8 positions matching TRBD2. With 2 bases clipped from V and 3 bases from J, the junction kept 6 bases outside the gene matches. This CDR3 has 14 amino acids. Germline assignment: CDR1 DFQATT and CDR2 SNEGSKA (reference sequence). CDR3 loop: CSARSRGRLYEQYF. The CDR3, as DNA: TGCAGTGCTAGATCCCGCGGGAGGCTCTACGAGCAGTACTTC.

This clonotype occurred many times. The J gene is TRBJ1-5, the V gene TRBV12-3 or TRBV12-4; D perhaps matches TRBD1 (6 bases). The CDR3 extends over 12 amino acids. V was shortened by 7 bases and J by 4 bases, with 8 bases between the two germline ends. CDR3 protein: CASTGANQPQHF. CDR3 coding DNA: TGTGCCAGCACAGGGGCTAATCAGCCCCAGCATTTT.

The sample holds many counts of this clonotype. The rearrangement joins TRBV12-3 or TRBV12-4 to TRBJ2-1; D perhaps matches TRBD2 (5 bases). V lost 7 bases and J lost 9, with 19 bases in between. The CDR3 covers 14 residues. The CDR3 sequence: CASTPGRTRGEQFF. In DNA form, the CDR3 reads TGTGCCAGCACCCCCGGAAGAACACGGGGTGAGCAGTTCTTC.

This clonotype was counted ten times or more. Compared with germline, one end of the junction differs, possibly owing to a read error. V is TRBV28 and J is TRBJ1-1; 7 bases line up with TRBD1. CDR3 length: 15 residues. From germline, CDR1 is MDHEN and CDR2 SYDVKM. The CDR3 nucleotides read TGTGCCAGCAGGTTATCCGGGACAGCGAACACTGAAGCTTTCTTT. Its protein product is CASRLSGTANTEAFF.

In this sample, this clonotype turned up many times. The chain couples TRBV3-1 to TRBJ2-1, with 9 nucleotides matching TRBD2. V lost 1 base to trimming and J lost 4 bases; unmatched junction nucleotides: 14. The CDR3 consists of 19 residues. The V gene's germline CDR1 is LGHDT and CDR2 YNNKEL (reference sequence). The CDR3 region is CASSQAGKGLAGVYNEQFF. The CDR3 region has the DNA TGTGCCAGCAGCCAAGCCGGGAAGGGGTTAGCGGGAGTGTACAATGAGCAGTTCTTC.

At least ten counts were recorded for this clonotype. The genes are TRBV20-1 and TRBJ2-2, with D hard to call. V lost 4 bases and J lost 1, with 10 bases in between. This CDR3 has 14 amino acids. CDR1 DFQATT and CDR2 SNEGSKA come from the germline V gene (reference sequence). The CDR3 bases are TGCAGTGCTAATCTCATGGGGAACACCGGGGAGCTGTTTTTT. This gives the protein CSANLMGNTGELFF.

This clonotype was seen many times. This chain connects TRBV5-1 to TRBJ2-1; no firm D call. CDR1 is SGHRS, CDR2 YFSETQ, per germline. V lost 0 bases, J lost 0 bases, and 4 bases lay in between. The CDR3 covers 14 residues. The CDR3 nucleotides are TGCGCCAGCAGCTTGGTGGGCTCCTACAATGAGCAGTTCTTC. Protein: CASSLVGSYNEQFF.

There are many counts of this clonotype. The V and J genes are TRBV19 and TRBJ1-1; D unresolved. Trimming removed 3 bases at V and 1 base at J, with 6 bases between. Germline CDR1 is LNHDA and CDR2 is SQIVND (reference sequence). CDR3 length equals 13 residues. Here the CDR3 DNA reads TGTGCCAGTAGTATCTCGGCGAACACTGAAGCTTTCTTT. Protein product: CASSISANTEAFF.